These T cell receptor beta chains were read from a single sample in a study of blood T cell repertoires in COVID-19. Using immunoSEQ multiplex PCR, the repertoire was profiled, and TCRdb retains in-frame clones only, with some absent. This sample has about 480,000 clones, with 80% to 90% found just once. Input material: peripheral blood. These receptors were taken from a man younger than 35 with COVID-19, enrolled during active disease. Each CDR3 is given with its conserved first and last residue. The order of the fields is V gene, J gene, CDR3 protein.

>TRBV5-4|TRBJ2-6
CASSLRGPGANVLTF
>TRBV11-3|TRBJ2-3
CASSLGHRESTDTQYF
>TRBV7-9|TRBJ2-2
CASSFFRTSGSANTGELFF
>TRBV6-5|TRBJ1-1
CASSRDRASEAFF
>TRBV24-1|TRBJ1-4
CATSDLHSGLREKLFF
>TRBV5-4|TRBJ2-6
CASSSAGTSGRSGANVLTF
>TRBV12-3/TRBV12-4|TRBJ1-1
CASTRLLKAFF
>TRBV30|TRBJ1-2
CAWSPAAGGYTF
>TRBV27|TRBJ1-6
CASSVWTGNNSPLHF
>TRBV5-1|TRBJ1-1
CASSSEGGEAFF
>TRBV12-3/TRBV12-4|TRBJ2-5
CAAGAYGETQYF
>TRBV10-1|TRBJ1-1
CASSEAGINTEAFF
>TRBV6-4|TRBJ2-5
CASGASWPTQETQYF
>TRBV28|TRBJ2-7
CASSLWQGAAYEQYF
>TRBV24-1|TRBJ2-2
CATSDIPTGGFTGELFF
>TRBV9|TRBJ2-1
CASSVTGALLDEQFF
>TRBV25-1|TRBJ2-7
CASKPGLALYEQYF
>TRBV6-1|TRBJ2-7
CASSGAGGPYEQYF
>TRBV12-3/TRBV12-4|TRBJ2-7
CASSQGGEQYF
>TRBV28|TRBJ2-7
CASSFAPGEQYF
>TRBV19|TRBJ2-7
CASSPGGYEQYF
>TRBV29-1|TRBJ2-1
CSVGLTRGYNEQFF
>TRBV19|TRBJ2-1
CASSIWIVGTINEQFF
>TRBV11-3|TRBJ2-2
CASSLELTGLSTGELFF
>TRBV3-1/TRBV3-2|TRBJ1-1
CASSQGGNTEAFF
>TRBV24-1|TRBJ2-7
CATSDFRGQGSYEQYF
>TRBV7-9|TRBJ2-7
CASSLDQREQYF
>TRBV5-1|TRBJ2-7
CASSSSTTSYEQYF
>TRBV2|TRBJ2-1
CASSAARRVDEQFF
>TRBV7-6|TRBJ2-7
CASSPSLGLSYEQYF
>TRBV25-1|TRBJ2-2
CASTSRVAGELFF
>TRBV27|TRBJ2-7
CASSYGQGLLYEQYF
>TRBV5-4|TRBJ2-6
CASSLAGAGANVLTF
>TRBV2|TRBJ2-7
CANRGQDEQYF
>TRBV24-1|TRBJ2-7
CATSTSGTSYEQYF
>TRBV7-9|TRBJ2-5
CASSLGGGTGVQEAQYF
>TRBV5-1|TRBJ2-5
CASSLARTSGGSQETQYF
>TRBV11-2|TRBJ1-3
CASSKQVAGNTIYF
>TRBV2|TRBJ2-5
CASRRDRGGRQTQYF
>TRBV10-3|TRBJ1-2
CAISESGQHLNYGYTF
>TRBV5-6|TRBJ2-1
CASSFDQGIGFF
>TRBV3-1/TRBV3-2|TRBJ2-1
CASSQDLDRSGDNEQFF